The source of this TCR beta chain is a study of blood T cell repertoires in COVID-19. The ends were cut back, 5 bases at V and 5 bases at J, with 15 bases in the middle. The V gene's germline CDR1 is SEHNR and CDR2 FQNEAQ (reference sequence). The CDR3 loop spans 15 amino acids. Here immunoSEQ multiplex PCR was the method, and the copy in TCRdb shows in-frame clones only, minus some. Seen here are roughly 30,000 clones, about 85% observed once, and the top ten hold about 25%. Only a few counts were recorded for this clone. The clonotype was recovered from a human donor in a cohort sampled during active COVID-19. The V gene is TRBV7-9, the J gene TRBJ2-2; the D gene is possibly TRBD2 (6 bases). The source material was peripheral blood. CDR3 protein: CASSPGGVATGELFF. CDR3 bases: TGTGCCAGCAGCCCCGGCGGGGTTGCGACCGGGGAGCTGTTTTTT.